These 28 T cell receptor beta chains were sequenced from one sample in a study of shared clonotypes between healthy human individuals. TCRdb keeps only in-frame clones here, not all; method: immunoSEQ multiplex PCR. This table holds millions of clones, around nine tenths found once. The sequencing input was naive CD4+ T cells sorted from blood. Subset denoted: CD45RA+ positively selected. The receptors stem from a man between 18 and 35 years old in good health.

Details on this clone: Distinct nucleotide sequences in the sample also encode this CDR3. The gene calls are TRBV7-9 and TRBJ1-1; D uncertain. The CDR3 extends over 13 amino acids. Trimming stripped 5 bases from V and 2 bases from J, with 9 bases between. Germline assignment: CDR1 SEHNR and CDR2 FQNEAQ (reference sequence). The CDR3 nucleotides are TGTGCCAGCAGCCTTAGGGAAAACACTGAAGCTTTCTTT. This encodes CASSLRENTEAFF.

CDR3 residues: CASSYSAGSGELFF. The CDR3 bases are TGTGCCAGCAGTTATAGTGCGGGGTCCGGGGAGCTGTTTTTT. J is TRBJ2-2 and V is TRBV6-1; possible D gene TRBD2, 6 bases. This CDR3 region has 14 residues. Deletions cut 5 bases from V and 6 bases from J, with 13 bases between. The germline V gene encodes CDR1 MNHNS and CDR2 SASEGT.

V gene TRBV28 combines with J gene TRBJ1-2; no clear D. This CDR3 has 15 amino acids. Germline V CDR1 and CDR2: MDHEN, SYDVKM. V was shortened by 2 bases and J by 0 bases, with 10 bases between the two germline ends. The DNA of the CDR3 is TGTGCCAGCAGTTTAACAGACCTCTCTAACTATGGCTACACCTTC. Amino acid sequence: CASSLTDLSNYGYTF.

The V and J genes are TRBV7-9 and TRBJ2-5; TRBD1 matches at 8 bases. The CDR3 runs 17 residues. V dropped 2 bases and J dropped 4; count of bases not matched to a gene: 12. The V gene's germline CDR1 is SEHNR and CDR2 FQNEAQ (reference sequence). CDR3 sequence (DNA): TGTGCCAGCAGCTTACGTAAGGTACCGCAGGGGGCAGAGACCCAGTACTTC. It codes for CASSLRKVPQGAETQYF.

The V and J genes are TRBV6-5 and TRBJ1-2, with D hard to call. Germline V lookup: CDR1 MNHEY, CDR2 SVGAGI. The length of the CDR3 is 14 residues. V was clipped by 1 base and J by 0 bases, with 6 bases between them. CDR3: CASSYLDSNYGYTF. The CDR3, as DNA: TGTGCCAGCAGTTACTTAGACTCTAACTATGGCTACACCTTC.

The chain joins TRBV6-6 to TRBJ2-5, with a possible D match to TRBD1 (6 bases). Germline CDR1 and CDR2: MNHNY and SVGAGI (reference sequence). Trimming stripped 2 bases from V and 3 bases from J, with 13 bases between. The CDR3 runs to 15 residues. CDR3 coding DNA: TGTGCCAGCAGTTACGGGAACAGGGATAAAGAGACCCAGTACTTC. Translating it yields CASSYGNRDKETQYF.

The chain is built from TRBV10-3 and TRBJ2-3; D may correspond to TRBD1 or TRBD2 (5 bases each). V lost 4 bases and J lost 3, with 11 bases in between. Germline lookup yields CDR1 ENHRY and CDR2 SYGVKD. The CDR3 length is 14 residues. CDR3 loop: CAISGSEGTDTQYF. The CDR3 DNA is TGTGCCATCAGTGGGAGCGAGGGGACAGATACGCAGTATTTT.

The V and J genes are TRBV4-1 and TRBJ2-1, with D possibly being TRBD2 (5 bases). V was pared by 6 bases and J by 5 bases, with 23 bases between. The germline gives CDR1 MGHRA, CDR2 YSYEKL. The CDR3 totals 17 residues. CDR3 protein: CASRAGLLGRRHNEQFF. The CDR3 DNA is TGCGCCAGCAGGGCGGGCCTTCTGGGTCGCCGTCACAATGAGCAGTTCTTC.

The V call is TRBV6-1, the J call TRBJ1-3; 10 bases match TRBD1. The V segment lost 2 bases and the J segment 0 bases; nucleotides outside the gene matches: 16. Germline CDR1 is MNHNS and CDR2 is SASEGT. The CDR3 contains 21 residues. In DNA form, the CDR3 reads TGTGCCAGCAGTGAATGGGGACAGGGGAAGAGGGAGTCTCTCTCTGGAAACACCATATATTTT. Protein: CASSEWGQGKRESLSGNTIYF.

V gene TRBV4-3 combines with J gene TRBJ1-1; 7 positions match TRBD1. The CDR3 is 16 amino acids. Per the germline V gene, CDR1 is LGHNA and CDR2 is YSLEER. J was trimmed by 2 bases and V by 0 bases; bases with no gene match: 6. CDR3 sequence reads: CASSQETGTENTEAFF. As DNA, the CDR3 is TGCGCCAGCAGCCAAGAAACCGGGACAGAAAACACTGAAGCTTTCTTT.

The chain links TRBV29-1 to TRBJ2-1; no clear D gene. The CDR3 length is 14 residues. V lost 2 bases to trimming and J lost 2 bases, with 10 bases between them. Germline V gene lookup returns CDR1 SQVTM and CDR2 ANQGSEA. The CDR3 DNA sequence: TGCAGCGTTGAAACAGTCCTCACCTACAATGAGCAGTTCTTC. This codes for CSVETVLTYNEQFF.

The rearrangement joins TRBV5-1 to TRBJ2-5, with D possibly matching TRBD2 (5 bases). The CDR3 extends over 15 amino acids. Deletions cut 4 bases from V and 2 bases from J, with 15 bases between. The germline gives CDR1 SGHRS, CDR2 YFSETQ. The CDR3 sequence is CASSRIDSAQETQYF. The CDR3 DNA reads TGCGCCAGCAGCCGCATTGATAGCGCTCAAGAGACCCAGTACTTC.

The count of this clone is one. CDR3 region: CASSRGLAGGATQYF. In nucleotides, the CDR3 is TGTGCCAGCAGCAGAGGACTAGCGGGAGGAGCGACCCAGTACTTC. The chain combines TRBV5-6 with TRBJ2-5; 14 nucleotides match TRBD2. The CDR3 runs 15 residues. After removal of 4 bases from V and 7 bases from J, the junction contained 6 bases not matched to a gene. Germline lookup yields CDR1 SGHDT and CDR2 YYEEEE.

CDR3 in amino acids: CASSARDGRGYNSPLHF. Here the CDR3 DNA reads TGTGCCAGCAGTGCCCGGGACGGACGGGGGTATAATTCACCCCTCCACTTT. The chain uses TRBV27 and TRBJ1-6, with D perhaps matching TRBD1 (5 bases). V was clipped by 5 bases and J by 4 bases, with 18 bases between them. The CDR3 totals 17 residues. Germline CDR1 is MNHEY and CDR2 is SMNVEV (reference sequence).

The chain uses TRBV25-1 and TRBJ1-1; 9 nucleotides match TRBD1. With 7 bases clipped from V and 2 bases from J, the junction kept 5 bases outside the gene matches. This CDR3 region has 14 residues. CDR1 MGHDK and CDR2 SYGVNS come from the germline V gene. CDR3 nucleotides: TGTGCCAGCACCAAAACAGGGGGCAACACTGAAGCTTTCTTT. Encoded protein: CASTKTGGNTEAFF. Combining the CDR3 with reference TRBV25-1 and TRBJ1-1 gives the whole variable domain EADIYQTPRYLVIGTGKKITLECSQTMGHDKMYWYQQDPGMELHLIHYSYGVNSTEKGDLSSESTVSRIRTEHFPLTLESARPSHTSQYLCASTKTGGNTEAFFGQGTRLTVV.

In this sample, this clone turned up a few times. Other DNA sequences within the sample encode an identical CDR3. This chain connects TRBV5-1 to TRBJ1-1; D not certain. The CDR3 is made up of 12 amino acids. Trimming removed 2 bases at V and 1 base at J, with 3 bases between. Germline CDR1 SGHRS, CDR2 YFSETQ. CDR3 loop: CASSFGNTEAFF. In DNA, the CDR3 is TGCGCCAGCAGCTTTGGGAACACTGAAGCTTTCTTT. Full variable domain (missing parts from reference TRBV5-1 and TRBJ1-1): KAGVTQTPRYLIKTRGQQVTLSCSPISGHRSVSWYQQTPGQGLQFLFEYFSETQRNKGNFPGRFSGRQFSNSRSEMNVSTLELGDSALYLCASSFGNTEAFFGQGTRLTVV.

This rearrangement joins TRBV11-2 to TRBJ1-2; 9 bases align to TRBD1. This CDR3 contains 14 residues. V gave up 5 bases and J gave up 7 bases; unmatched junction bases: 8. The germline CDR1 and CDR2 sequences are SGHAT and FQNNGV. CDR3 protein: CASSQWTGAVGYTF. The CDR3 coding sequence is TGTGCCAGCAGCCAATGGACAGGGGCGGTTGGCTACACCTTC. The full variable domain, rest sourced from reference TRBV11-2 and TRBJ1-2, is EAGVAQSPRYKIIEKRQSVAFWCNPISGHATLYWYQQILGQGPKLLIQFQNNGVVDDSQLPKDRFSAERLKGVDSTLKIQPAKLEDSAVYLCASSQWTGAVGYTFGSGTRLTVV.

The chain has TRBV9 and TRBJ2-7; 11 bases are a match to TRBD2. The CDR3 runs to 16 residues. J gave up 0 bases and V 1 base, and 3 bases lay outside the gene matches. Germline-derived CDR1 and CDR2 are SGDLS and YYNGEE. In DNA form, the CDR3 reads TGTGCCAGCAGCGTAACCGGGACTAGCGGCTCCTACGAGCAGTACTTC. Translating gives CASSVTGTSGSYEQYF.

The CDR3 region has the DNA TGCACCAGCAGCCATCCCAGGACTAGCGGGCCCACCTACAATGAGCAGTTCTTC. This encodes CTSSHPRTSGPTYNEQFF. The V gene is TRBV1, the J gene TRBJ2-1; TRBD2 is taken as the D call from the table, unchecked against the DNA. TRBV1 is described as a pseudogene. The CDR3 has 18 residues.

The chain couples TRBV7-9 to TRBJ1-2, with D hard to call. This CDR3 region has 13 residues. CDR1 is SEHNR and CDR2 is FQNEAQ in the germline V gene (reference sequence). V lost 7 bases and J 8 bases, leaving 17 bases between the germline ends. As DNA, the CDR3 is TGTGCCAGCACCAATAGTTGGGCTGACGGCTACACCTTC. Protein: CASTNSWADGYTF.

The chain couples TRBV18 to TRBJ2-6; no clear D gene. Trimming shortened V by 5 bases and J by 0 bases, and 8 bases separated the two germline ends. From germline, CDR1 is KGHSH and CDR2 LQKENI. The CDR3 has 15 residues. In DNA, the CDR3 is TGTGCCAGCTCATCTCAGTACTCTGGGGCCAACGTCCTGACTTTC. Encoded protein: CASSSQYSGANVLTF.

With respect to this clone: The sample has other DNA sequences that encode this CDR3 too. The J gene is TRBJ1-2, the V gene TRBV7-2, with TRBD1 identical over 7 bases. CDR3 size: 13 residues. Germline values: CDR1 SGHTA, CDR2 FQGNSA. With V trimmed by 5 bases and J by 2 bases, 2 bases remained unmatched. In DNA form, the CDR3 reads TGTGCCAGCAGCCTCAGGGGGAACTATGGCTACACCTTC. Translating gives CASSLRGNYGYTF.

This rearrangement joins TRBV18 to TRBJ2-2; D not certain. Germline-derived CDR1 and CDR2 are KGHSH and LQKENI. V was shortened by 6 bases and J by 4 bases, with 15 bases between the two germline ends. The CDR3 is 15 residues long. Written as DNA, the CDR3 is TGTGCCAGCTCCTATAACCTGGGAAGCACCGGGGAGCTGTTTTTT. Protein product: CASSYNLGSTGELFF.

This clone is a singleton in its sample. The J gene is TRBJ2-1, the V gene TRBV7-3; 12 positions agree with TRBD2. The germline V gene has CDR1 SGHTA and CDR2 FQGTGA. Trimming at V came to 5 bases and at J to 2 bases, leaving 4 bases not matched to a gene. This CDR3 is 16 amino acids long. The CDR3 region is CASSAGLAGPYNEQFF. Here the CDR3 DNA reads TGTGCCAGCAGCGCCGGACTAGCGGGGCCCTACAATGAGCAGTTCTTC.

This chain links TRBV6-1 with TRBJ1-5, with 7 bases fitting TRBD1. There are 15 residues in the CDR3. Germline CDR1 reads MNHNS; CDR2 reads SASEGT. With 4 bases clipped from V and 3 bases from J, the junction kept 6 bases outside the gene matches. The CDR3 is CASSVEGGLNQPQHF. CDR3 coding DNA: TGTGCCAGCAGTGTTGAAGGGGGCCTCAATCAGCCCCAGCATTTT.

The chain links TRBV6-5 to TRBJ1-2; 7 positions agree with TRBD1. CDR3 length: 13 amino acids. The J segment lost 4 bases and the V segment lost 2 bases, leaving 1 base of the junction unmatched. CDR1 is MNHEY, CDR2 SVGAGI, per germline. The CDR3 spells CASSYGDSYGYTF. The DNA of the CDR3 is TGTGCCAGCAGTTACGGGGACAGCTATGGCTACACCTTC.

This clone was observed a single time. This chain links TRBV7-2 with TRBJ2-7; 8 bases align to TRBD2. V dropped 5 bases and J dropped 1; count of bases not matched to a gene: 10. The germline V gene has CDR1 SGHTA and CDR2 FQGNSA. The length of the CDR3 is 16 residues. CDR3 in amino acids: CASSPRAGGGSYEQYF. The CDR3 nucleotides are TGTGCCAGCAGCCCTAGAGCCGGCGGGGGGTCCTACGAGCAGTACTTC.

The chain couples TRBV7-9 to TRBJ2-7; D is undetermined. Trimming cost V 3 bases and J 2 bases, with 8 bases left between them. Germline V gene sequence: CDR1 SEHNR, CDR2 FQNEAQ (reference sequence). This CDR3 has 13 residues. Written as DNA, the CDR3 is TGTGCCAGCAGCTTTGACATCACCTACGAGCAGTACTTC. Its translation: CASSFDITYEQYF.